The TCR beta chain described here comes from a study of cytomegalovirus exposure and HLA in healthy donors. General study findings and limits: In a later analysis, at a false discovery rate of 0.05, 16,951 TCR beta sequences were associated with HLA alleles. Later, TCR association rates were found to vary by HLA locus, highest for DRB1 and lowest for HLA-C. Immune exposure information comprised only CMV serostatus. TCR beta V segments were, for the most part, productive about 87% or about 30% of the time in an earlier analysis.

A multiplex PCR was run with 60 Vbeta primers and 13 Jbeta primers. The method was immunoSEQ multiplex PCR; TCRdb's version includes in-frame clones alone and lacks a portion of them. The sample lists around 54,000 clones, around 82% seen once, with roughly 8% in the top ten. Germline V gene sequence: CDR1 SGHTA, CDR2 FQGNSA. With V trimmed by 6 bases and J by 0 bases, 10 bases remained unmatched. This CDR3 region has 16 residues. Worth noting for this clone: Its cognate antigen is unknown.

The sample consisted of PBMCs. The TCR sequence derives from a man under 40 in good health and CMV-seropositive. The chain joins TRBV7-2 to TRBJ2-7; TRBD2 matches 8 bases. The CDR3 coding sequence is TGTGCCAGCAGTAAACGGGGCGGGGGGAGCTCCTACGAGCAGTACTTC. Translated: CASSKRGGGSSYEQYF.